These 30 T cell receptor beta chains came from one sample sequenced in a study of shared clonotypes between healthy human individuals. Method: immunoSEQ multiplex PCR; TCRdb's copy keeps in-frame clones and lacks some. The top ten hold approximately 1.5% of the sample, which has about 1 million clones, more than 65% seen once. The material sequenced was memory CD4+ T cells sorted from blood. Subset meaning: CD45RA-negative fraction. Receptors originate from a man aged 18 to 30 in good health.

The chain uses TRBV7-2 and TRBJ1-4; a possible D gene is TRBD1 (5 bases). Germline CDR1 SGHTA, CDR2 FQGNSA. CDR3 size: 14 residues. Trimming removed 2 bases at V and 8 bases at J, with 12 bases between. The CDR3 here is CASSLPGYREKLFF. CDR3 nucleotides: TGTGCCAGCAGCTTACCAGGGTACCGGGAAAAACTGTTTTTT.

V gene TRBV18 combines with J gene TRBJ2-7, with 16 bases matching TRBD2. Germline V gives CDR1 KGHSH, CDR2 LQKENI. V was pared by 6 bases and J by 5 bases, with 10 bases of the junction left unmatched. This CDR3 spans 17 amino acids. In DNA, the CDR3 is TGTGCCAGCTCTAACGCCGGGACTAGCGGGAGGGTCCACGAGCAGTACTTC. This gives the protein CASSNAGTSGRVHEQYF.

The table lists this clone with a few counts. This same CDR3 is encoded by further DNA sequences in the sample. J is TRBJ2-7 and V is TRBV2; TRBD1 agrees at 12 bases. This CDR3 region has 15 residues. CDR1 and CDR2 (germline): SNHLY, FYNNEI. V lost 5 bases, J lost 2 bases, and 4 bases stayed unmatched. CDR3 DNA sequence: TGTGCCAGCAGTCCTTGGGACAGGGGGCCCTACGAGCAGTACTTC. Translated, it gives CASSPWDRGPYEQYF.

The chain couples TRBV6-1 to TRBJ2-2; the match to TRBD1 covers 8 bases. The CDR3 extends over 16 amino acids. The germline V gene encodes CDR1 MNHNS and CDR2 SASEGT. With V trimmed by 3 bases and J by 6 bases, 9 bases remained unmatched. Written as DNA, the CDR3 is TGTGCCAGCAGTGATCTGGCCAGGGGGCAAGCCGGGGAGCTGTTTTTT. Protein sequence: CASSDLARGQAGELFF.

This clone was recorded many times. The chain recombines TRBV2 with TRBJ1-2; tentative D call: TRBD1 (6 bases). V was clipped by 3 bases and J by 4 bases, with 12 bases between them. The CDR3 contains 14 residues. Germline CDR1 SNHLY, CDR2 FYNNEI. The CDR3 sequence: CASSEIQGVYGYTF. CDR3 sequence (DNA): TGTGCCAGCAGTGAGATACAGGGTGTCTATGGCTACACCTTC.

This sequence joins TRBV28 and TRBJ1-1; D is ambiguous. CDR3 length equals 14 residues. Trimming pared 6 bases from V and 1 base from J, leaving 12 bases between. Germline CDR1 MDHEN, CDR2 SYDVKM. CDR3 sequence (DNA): TGTGCCAGCAGGCTTGGACCTTGGAACACTGAAGCTTTCTTT. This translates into CASRLGPWNTEAFF.

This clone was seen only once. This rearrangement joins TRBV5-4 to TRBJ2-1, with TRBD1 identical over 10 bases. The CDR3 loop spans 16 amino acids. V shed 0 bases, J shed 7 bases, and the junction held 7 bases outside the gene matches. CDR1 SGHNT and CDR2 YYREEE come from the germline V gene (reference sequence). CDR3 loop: CASSLVTGGLENEQFF. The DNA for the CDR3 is TGTGCCAGCAGCTTGGTGACAGGGGGCCTAGAGAATGAGCAGTTCTTC.

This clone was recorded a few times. CDR3 nucleotides: TGTGCCAGTAGTATAGGACAGACCTCACCCCTCCACTTT. Translating gives CASSIGQTSPLHF. The rearrangement links TRBV19 to TRBJ1-6; the D gene is possibly TRBD1 (5 bases). The CDR3 has 13 amino acids. Germline CDR1 is LNHDA and CDR2 is SQIVND (reference sequence). Between the trimmed V and J ends, which lost 1 base and 10 bases, there was a span of 8 bases.

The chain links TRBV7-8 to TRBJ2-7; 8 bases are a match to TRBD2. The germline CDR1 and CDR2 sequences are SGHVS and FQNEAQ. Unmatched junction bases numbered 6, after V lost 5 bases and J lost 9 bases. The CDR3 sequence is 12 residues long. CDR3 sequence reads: CASSALAAGQYF. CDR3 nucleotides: TGTGCCAGCAGCGCACTAGCGGCCGGGCAGTACTTC.

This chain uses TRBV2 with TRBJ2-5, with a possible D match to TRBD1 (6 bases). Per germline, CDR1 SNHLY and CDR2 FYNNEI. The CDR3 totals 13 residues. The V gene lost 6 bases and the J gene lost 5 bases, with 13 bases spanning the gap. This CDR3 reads CASSPGARETQYF. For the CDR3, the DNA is TGTGCCAGCAGCCCAGGGGCCAGGGAGACCCAGTACTTC.

This CDR3 reads CASSMDVNEQFF. DNA for the CDR3: TGTGCCAGCTCAATGGACGTCAATGAGCAGTTCTTC. The chain employs TRBV18 and TRBJ2-1; no reliable D call. Germline loops: CDR1 KGHSH, CDR2 LQKENI. Trimming removed 5 bases from V and 6 bases from J, with 8 bases in between. CDR3 length: 12 residues.

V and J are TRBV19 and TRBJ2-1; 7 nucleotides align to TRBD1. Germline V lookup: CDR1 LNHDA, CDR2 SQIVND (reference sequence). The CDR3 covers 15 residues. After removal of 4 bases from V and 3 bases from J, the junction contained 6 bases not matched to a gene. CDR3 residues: CASSTGTDFYNEQFF. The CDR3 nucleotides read TGTGCCAGTAGTACCGGGACAGACTTCTACAATGAGCAGTTCTTC.

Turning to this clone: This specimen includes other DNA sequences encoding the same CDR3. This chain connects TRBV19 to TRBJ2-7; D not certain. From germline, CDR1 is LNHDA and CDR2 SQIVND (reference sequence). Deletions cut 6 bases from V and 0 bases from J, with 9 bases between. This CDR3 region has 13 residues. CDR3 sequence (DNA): TGTGCCAGTAGCCTTGGACGCTCCTACGAGCAGTACTTC. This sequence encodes CASSLGRSYEQYF. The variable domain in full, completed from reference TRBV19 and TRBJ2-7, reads DGGITQSPKYLFRKEGQNVTLSCEQNLNHDAMYWYRQDPGQGLRLIYYSQIVNDFQKGDIAEGYSVSREKKESFPLTVTSAQKNPTAFYLCASSLGRSYEQYFGPGTRLTVT.

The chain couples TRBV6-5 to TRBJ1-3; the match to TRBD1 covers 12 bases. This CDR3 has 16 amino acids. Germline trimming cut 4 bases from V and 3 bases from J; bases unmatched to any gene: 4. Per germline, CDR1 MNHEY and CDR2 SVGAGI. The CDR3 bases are TGTGCCAGCAGTTCGGGACAGGGGGCGATTGGAAACACCATATATTTT. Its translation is CASSSGQGAIGNTIYF.

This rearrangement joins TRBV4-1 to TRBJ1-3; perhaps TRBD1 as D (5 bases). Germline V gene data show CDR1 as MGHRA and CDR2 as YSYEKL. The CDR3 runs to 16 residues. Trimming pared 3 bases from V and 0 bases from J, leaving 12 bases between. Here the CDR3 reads CASSQPTGDSGNTIYF. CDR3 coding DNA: TGCGCCAGCAGCCAGCCAACAGGAGACTCTGGAAACACCATATATTTT.

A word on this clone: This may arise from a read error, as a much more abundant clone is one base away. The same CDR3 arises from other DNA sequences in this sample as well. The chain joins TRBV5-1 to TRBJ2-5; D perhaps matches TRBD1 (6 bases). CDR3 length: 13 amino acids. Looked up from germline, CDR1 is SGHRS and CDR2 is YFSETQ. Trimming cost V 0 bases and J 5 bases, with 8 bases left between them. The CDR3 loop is CASSLDRVETQYF. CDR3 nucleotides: TGCGCCAGCAGCTTGGACAGGGTTGAGACCCAGTACTTC.

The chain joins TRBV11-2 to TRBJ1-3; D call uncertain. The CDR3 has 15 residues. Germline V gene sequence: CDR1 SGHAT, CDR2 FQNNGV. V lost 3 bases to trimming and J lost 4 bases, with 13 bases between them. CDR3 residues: CASSLGSITGNTIYF. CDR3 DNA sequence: TGTGCCAGCAGCTTGGGTAGTATAACGGGAAACACCATATATTTT.

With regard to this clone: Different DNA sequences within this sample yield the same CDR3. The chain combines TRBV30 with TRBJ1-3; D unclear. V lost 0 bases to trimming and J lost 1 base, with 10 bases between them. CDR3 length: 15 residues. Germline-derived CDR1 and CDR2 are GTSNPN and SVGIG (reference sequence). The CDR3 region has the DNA TGTGCCTGGAGTGTATCAGGTCGATCTGGAAACACCATATATTTT. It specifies CAWSVSGRSGNTIYF.

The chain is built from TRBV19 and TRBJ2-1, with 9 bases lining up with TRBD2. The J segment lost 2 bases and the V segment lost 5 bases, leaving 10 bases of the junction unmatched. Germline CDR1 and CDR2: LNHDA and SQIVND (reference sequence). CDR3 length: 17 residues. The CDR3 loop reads CASSPRRAGGPYNEQFF. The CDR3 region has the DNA TGTGCCAGTAGTCCTCGGAGAGCGGGAGGACCCTACAATGAGCAGTTCTTC.

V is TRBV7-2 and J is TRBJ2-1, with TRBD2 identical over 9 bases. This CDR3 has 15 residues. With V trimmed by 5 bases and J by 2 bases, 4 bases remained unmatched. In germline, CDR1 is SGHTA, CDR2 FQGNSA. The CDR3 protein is CASSLSGRTYNEQFF. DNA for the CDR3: TGTGCCAGCAGCCTTAGCGGGAGAACCTACAATGAGCAGTTCTTC.

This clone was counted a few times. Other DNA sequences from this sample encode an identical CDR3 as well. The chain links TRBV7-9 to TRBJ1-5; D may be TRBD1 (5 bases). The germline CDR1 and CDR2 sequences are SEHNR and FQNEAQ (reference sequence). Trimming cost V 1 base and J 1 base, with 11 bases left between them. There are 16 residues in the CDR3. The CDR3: CASSLGLGVSNQPQHF. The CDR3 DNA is TGTGCCAGCAGCTTAGGTTTGGGGGTAAGCAATCAGCCCCAGCATTTT.

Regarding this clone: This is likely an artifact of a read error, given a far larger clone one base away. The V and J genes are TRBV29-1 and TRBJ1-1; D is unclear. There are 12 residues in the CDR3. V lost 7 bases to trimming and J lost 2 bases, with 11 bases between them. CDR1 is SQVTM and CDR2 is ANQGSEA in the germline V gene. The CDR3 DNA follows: TGCAGCGCAGTAGTCCCTAACACTGAAGCTTTCTTT. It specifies CSAVVPNTEAFF.

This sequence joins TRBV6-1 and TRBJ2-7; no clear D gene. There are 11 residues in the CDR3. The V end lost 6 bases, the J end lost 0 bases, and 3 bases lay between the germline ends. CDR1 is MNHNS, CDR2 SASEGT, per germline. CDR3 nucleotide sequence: TGTGCCAGCAGGGGCTCCTACGAGCAGTACTTC. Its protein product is CASRGSYEQYF.

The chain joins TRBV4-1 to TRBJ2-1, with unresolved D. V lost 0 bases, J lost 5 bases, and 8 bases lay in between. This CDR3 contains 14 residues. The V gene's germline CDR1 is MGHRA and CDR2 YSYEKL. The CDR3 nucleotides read TGCGCCAGCAGCCAAGACACAGCACACAATGAGCAGTTCTTC. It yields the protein CASSQDTAHNEQFF.

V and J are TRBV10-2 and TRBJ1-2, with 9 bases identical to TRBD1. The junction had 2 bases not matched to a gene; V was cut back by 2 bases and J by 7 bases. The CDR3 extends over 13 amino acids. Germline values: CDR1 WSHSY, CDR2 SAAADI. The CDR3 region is CASSETGGIGYTF. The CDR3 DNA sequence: TGCGCCAGCAGTGAGACAGGGGGCATTGGCTACACCTTC.

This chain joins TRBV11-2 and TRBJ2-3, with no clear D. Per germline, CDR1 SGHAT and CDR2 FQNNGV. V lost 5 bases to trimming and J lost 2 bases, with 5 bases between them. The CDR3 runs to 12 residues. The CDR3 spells CASSRDTDTQYF. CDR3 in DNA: TGTGCCAGCAGCCGCGACACAGATACGCAGTATTTT.

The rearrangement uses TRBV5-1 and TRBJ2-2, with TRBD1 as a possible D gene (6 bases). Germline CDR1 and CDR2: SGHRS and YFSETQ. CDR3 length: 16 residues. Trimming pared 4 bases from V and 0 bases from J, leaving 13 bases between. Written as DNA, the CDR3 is TGCGCCAGCAGCAAGGACAGCCTGGCGAACACCGGGGAGCTGTTTTTT. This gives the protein CASSKDSLANTGELFF.

The CDR3 sequence is CASSFSTGYDQPQHF. Written as DNA, the CDR3 is TGTGCCAGCAGCTTCTCGACAGGGTATGATCAGCCCCAGCATTTT. The chain is built from TRBV7-8 and TRBJ1-5, with 7 bases matching TRBD1. V lost 3 bases, J lost 5 bases, and 7 bases stayed unmatched. The CDR3 is 15 amino acids. Germline lookup yields CDR1 SGHVS and CDR2 FQNEAQ.

The DNA for the CDR3 is TGTGCCAGCAGCCGCAGGGGAGCGGGAAACAATGAGCAGTTCTTC. Protein product: CASSRRGAGNNEQFF. This chain joins TRBV2 and TRBJ2-1; D perhaps matches TRBD2 (7 bases). CDR1 SNHLY and CDR2 FYNNEI come from the germline V gene. Trimming pared 6 bases from V and 5 bases from J, leaving 17 bases between. CDR3 length: 15 amino acids.

CDR3 nucleotide sequence: TGTGCCAGCAGCCCCCAAGGGAGGGCAGGTTTCGCTAATGAGCAGTTCTTC. Protein sequence: CASSPQGRAGFANEQFF. V gene TRBV5-4 combines with J gene TRBJ2-1; the match to TRBD2 covers 7 bases. Germline assignment: CDR1 SGHNT and CDR2 YYREEE (reference sequence). The CDR3 length is 17 residues. V lost 4 bases and J lost 7; bases outside the gene matches: 17.